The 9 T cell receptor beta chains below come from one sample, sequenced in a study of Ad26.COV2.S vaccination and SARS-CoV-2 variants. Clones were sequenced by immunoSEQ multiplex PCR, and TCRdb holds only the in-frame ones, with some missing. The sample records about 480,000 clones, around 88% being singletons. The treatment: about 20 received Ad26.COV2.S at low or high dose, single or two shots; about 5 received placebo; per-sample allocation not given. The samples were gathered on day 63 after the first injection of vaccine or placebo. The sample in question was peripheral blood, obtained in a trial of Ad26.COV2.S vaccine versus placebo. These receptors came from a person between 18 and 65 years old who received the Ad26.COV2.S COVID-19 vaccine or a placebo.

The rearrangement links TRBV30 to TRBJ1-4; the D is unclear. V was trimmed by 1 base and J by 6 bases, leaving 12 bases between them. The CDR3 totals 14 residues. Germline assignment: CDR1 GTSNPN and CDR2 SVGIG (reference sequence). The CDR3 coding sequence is TGTGCCTGGAGTGGAGCCCCCGAGGATGAAAAACTGTTTTTT. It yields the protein CAWSGAPEDEKLFF. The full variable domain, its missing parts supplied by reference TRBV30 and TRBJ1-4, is SQTIHQWPATLVQPVGSPLSLECTVEGTSNPNLYWYRQAAGRGLQLLFYSVGIGQISSEVPQNLSASRPQDRQFILSSKKLLLSDSGFYLCAWSGAPEDEKLFFGSGTQLSVL.

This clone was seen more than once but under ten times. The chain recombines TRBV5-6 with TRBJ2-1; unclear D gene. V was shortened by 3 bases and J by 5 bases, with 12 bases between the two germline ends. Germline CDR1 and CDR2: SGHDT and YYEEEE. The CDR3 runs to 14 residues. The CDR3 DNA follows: TGTGCCAGCAGCTCGCTCGTTTGGGACAATGAGCAGTTCTTC. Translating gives CASSSLVWDNEQFF.

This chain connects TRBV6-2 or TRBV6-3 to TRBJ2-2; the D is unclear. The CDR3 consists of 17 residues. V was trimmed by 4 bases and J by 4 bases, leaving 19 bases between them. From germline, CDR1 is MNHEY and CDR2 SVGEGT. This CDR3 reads CASSSVRQPPGTGELFF. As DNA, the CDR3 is TGTGCCAGCAGTTCCGTCCGGCAGCCCCCGGGCACCGGGGAGCTGTTTTTT.

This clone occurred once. This CDR3 reads CASSTRTSGRKNEQFF. The CDR3 DNA follows: TGTGCCAGCAGCACGCGGACTAGCGGGAGGAAGAATGAGCAGTTCTTC. This chain connects TRBV7-2 to TRBJ2-1, with 14 bases that match TRBD2. The CDR3 sequence is 16 residues long. Looked up from germline, CDR1 is SGHTA and CDR2 is FQGNSA. With 5 bases clipped from V and 7 bases from J, the junction kept 7 bases outside the gene matches.

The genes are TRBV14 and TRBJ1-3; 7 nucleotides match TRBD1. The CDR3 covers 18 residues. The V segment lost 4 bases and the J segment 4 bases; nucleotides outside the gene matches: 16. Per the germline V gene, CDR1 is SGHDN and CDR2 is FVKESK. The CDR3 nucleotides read TGTGCCAGCAGCCCATCCGGGACAGTTCGTCTAGGAGGAAACACCATATATTTT. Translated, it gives CASSPSGTVRLGGNTIYF.

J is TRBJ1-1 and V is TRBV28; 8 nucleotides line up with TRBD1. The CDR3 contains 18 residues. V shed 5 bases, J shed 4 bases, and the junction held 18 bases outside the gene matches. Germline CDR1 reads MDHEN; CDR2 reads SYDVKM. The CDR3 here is CASSIPTGGSRLGTEAFF. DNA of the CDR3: TGTGCCAGCAGTATACCCACAGGGGGGAGTCGTCTTGGCACTGAAGCTTTCTTT.

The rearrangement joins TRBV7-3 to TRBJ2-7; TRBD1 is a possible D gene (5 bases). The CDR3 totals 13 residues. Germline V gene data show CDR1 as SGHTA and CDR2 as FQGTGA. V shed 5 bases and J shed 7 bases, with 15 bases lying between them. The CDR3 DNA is TGTGCCAGCAGCCTCGTCCCTAAGGGGGAGCAGTACTTC. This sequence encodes CASSLVPKGEQYF.

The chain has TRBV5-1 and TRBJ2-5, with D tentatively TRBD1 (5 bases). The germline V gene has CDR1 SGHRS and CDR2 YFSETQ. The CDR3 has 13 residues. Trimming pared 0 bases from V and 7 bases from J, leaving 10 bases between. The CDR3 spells CASSLVGARTQYF. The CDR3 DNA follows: TGCGCCAGCAGCTTGGTAGGGGCTCGGACCCAGTACTTC.

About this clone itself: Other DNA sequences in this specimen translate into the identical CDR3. The CDR3 DNA reads TGCGCCAGCAGCAAAACTAGCGGGTCCTACGAGCAGTACTTC. It codes for CASSKTSGSYEQYF. This chain joins TRBV5-1 and TRBJ2-7; 9 nucleotides match TRBD2. Germline CDR1 SGHRS, CDR2 YFSETQ. The length of the CDR3 is 14 residues. J lost 1 base, V lost 4 bases, and 3 bases had no gene match.